There are many counts of the clone carrying this TCR beta chain. No antigen is known for it. This record belongs to a study of human T cells and chemical hapten exposure. Study as a whole: Reading of the patch tests, which applied 0.01% DPC to the upper back, occurred at 6 days. Regarding the study as a whole: Those TCRs sitting above 1 in 1000 frequency stayed the same with DPC sensitization.

Time point specified: pre-sensitization, week 0. Stated treatment: therapeutic diphenylcyclopropenone sensitization with weekly scalp DPC. Alopecia patients, 18 to 70 years old and DPC-suitable, served as donors. TCRdb reanalysed the RACE reads using MiXCR and keeps one entry per CDR3 protein. The table has 80,000 to 100,000 distinct CDR3 sequences, 9.6% seen once. Trimming removed 2 bases from V and 2 bases from J, with 9 bases in between. CDR3 size: 14 residues. Germline V gene lookup returns CDR1 SGHAT and CDR2 FQNNGV. The rearrangement links TRBV11-2 to TRBJ1-1; D remains ambiguous. The source was whole blood, collected in connection with sensitization to the hapten diphenylcyclopropenone (DPC). This TCR came from a woman aged 40-49 years with alopecia areata. Some clones in this sample may be carry-over from other donors' samples. CDR3 bases: TGTGCCAGCAGCTTACCAGGAACCAACACTGAAGCTTTCTTT. It is translated as CASSLPGTNTEAFF.